Each of the 3 T cell receptor beta chains below was sequenced from the same sample in a study of regulatory T cells in long-lasting Graves disease. Time point noted: newly diagnosed GD, antithyroid drugs for less than 3 months. There was RNA extracted from PBMCs, and the TCR library was made from it. Construction of TCR beta libraries relied on iRepertoire HTBI primers and on Arm-PCR targeting CDR3 regions. TCRdb processed the multiplex PCR reads anew with MiXCR; each CDR3 protein has one entry. The repertoire includes about 470,000 distinct CDR3 sequences, 15% of them detected once, and approximately 15% sits in the top ten. The sample was also linked to a second study, of T cells in Graves' hyperthyroidism and ophthalmopathy.

Specimen: peripheral blood mononuclear cells (PBMCs), collected at new diagnosis, from a patient treated with antithyroid drugs. Source of these receptors: a woman in her 30s with Graves disease.

This chain joins TRBV5-5 and TRBJ2-7, with a weak D call TRBD2 (6 bases). This CDR3 is built from 15 residues. Trimming shortened V by 3 bases and J by 2 bases, and 15 bases separated the two germline ends. Germline CDR1 reads SGHKS; CDR2 reads YYEKEE (reference sequence). CDR3 in amino acids: CASSSLLASTYEQYF. In nucleotides, the CDR3 is TGTGCCAGCAGCTCGCTTCTAGCGTCCACCTACGAGCAGTACTTC.

This clonotype appeared many times. CDR3 sequence reads: CASSRSGRAGNEQFF. For the CDR3, the DNA is TGTGCCAGCAGTCGTAGCGGGAGGGCCGGGAATGAGCAGTTCTTC. V and J are TRBV2 and TRBJ2-1; 11 bases agree with TRBD2. This CDR3 comprises 15 residues. In germline, CDR1 is SNHLY, CDR2 FYNNEI. The junction had 7 bases not matched to a gene; V was cut back by 5 bases and J by 7 bases.

This clonotype was found a few times. The chain couples TRBV4-1 to TRBJ2-7; 10 nucleotides match TRBD2. The J segment lost 5 bases and the V segment lost 0 bases, leaving 4 bases of the junction unmatched. From germline, CDR1 is MGHRA and CDR2 YSYEKL. This CDR3 comprises 15 residues. CDR3 sequence reads: CASSQDPGLADEQYF. The DNA for the CDR3 is TGCGCCAGCAGCCAAGATCCTGGACTAGCGGACGAGCAGTACTTC.